The clone carrying this T cell receptor (beta chain) was detected a few times. Only in-frame clones appear in the TCRdb table, and some are missing; sequencing was by immunoSEQ multiplex PCR. The table has under 65,000 clones, 75% to 95% seen once; the top ten hold over 1%. CDR1 and CDR2 from the germline V gene are KGHSH and LQKENI. V shed 4 bases and J shed 8 bases, with 23 bases lying between them. The CDR3 loop spans 16 amino acids. The sample is drawn from a study of T cell changes during pregnancy in multiple sclerosis. This chain links TRBV18 with TRBJ1-2, with D possibly matching TRBD1 (5 bases). The origin of this receptor is a female donor in good health, enrolled as a control in a pregnancy study. This sample comprised peripheral blood, obtained after pregnancy. The CDR3 DNA sequence: TGTGCCAGCTCACGAGCCCTAGGGGACTTAACGGGAGGCTACACCTTC. Protein sequence: CASSRALGDLTGGYTF.